The entry below gives a single T cell receptor (beta chain) sequence along with its context. PCR primers comprised 60 Vbeta and 13 Jbeta primers. Per the study methods: A follow-up analysis tallied tens of millions of unique TCR beta chains, about 11 million shared. Sequenced by immunoSEQ multiplex PCR; TCRdb stores in-frame clones only, minus some. The DNA was the basis for D and trimming; V, J and clone size are from that table. The table has over 150,000 clones, roughly 79% seen once. The record originates from a study of cytomegalovirus exposure and HLA in healthy donors. CDR3 length equals 13 residues. CDR1 SNHLY and CDR2 FYNNEI come from the germline V gene. V shed 8 bases, J shed 10 bases, and the junction held 6 bases outside the gene matches.

The J gene is TRBJ1-6, the V gene TRBV2; 9 nucleotides match TRBD1. This TCR derives from a woman in her fifties or sixties in good health and CMV-seropositive. The material sequenced was PBMCs. This CDR3 reads CASRGDRESPLHF. DNA of the CDR3: TGTGCCAGCCGGGGGGACAGGGAATCACCCCTCCACTTT.